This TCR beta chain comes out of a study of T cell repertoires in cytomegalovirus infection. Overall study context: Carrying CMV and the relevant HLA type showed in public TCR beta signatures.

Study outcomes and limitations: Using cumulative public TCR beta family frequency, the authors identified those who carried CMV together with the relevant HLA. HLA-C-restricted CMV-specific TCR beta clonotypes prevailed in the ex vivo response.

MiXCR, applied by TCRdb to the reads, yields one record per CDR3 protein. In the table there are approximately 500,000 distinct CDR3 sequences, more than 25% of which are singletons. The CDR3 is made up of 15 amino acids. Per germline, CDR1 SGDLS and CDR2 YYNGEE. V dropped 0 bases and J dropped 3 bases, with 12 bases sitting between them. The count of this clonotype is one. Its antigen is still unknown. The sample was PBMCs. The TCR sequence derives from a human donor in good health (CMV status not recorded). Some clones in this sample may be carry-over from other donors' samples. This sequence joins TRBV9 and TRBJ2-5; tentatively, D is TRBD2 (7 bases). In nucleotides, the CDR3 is TGTGCCAGCAGCGTAGAAGGCGGGGGCAAAGAGACCCAGTACTTC. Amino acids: CASSVEGGGKETQYF.